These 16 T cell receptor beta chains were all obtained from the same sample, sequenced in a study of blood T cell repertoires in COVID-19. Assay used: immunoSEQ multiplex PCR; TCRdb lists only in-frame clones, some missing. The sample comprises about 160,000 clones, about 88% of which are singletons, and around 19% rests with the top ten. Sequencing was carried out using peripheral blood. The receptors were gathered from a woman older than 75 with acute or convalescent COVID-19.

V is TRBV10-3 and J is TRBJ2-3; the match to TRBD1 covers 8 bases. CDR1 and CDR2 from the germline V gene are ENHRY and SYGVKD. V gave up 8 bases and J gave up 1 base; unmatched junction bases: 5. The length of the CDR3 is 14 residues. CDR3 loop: CAIGRGRGTDTQYF. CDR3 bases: TGTGCCATCGGCAGGGGGCGCGGCACAGATACGCAGTATTTT.

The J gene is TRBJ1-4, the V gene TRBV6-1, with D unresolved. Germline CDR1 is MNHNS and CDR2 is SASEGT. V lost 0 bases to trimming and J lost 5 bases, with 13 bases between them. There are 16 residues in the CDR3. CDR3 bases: TGTGCCAGCAGTGAAGCTGGATTTTCGGGGAATGAAAAACTGTTTTTT. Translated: CASSEAGFSGNEKLFF.

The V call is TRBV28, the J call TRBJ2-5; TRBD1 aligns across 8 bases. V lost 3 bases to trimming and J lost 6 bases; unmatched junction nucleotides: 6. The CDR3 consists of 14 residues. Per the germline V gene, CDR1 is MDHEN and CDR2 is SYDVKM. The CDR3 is CASSFSQGAKTQYF. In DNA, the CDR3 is TGTGCCAGCAGTTTTTCTCAGGGGGCGAAGACCCAGTACTTC.

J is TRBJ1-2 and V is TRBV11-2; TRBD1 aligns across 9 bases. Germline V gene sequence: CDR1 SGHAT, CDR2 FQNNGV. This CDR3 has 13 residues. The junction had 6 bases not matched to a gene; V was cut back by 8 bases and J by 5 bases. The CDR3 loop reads CASSTGGAYGYTF. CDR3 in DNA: TGTGCCAGCTCCACAGGGGGCGCGTATGGCTACACCTTC.

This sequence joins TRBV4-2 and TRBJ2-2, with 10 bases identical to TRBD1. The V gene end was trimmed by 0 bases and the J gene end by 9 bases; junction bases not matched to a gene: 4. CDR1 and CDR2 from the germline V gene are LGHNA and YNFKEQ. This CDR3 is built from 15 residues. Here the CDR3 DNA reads TGTGCCAGCAGCCAAGAGCAGACAGGGGGCCGGGAGCTGTTTTTT. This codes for CASSQEQTGGRELFF.

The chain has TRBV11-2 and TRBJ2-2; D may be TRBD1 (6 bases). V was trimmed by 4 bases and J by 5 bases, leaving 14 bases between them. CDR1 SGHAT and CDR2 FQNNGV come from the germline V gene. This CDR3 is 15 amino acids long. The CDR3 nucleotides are TGTGCCAGCAGCTCCCTGCTGGGGGCGACCGGGGAGCTGTTTTTT. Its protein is CASSSLLGATGELFF.

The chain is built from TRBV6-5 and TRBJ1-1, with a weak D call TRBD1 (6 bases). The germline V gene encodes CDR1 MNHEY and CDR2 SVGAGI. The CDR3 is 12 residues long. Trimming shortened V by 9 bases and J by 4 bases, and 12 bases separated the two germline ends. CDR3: CASITGSTEAFF. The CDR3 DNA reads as TGTGCCAGTATTACAGGGAGCACTGAAGCTTTCTTT.

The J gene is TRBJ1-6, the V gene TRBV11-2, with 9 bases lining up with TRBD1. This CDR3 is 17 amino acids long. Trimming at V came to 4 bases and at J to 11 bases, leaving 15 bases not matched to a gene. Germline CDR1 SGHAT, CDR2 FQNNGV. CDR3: CASSSGTGSSGAPPLHF. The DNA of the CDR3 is TGTGCCAGCAGCTCCGGGACAGGGTCGTCAGGGGCTCCACCCCTCCACTTT.

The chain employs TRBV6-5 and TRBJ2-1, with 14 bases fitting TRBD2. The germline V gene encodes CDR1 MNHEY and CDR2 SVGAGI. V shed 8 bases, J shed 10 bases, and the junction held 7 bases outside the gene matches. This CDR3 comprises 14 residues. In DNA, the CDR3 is TGTGCCAGCCGGGGACTAGCGGGAGATGGCGAGCAGTTCTTC. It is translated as CASRGLAGDGEQFF.

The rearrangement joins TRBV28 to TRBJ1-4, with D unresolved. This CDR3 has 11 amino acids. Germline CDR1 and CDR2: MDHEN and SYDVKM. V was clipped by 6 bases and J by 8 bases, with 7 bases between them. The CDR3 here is CASSPGEKLFF. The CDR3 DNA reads TGTGCCAGCAGCCCGGGAGAAAAACTGTTTTTT.

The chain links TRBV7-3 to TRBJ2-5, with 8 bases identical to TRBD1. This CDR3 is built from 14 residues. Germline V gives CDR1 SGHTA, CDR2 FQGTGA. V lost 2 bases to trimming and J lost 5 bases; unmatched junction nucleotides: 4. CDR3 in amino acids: CASSLVQGAETQYF. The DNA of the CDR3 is TGTGCCAGCAGCTTAGTCCAGGGGGCGGAGACCCAGTACTTC.

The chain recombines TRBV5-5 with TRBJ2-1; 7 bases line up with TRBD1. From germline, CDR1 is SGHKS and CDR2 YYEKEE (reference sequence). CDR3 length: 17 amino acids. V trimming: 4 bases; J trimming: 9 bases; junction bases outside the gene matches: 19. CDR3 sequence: CASSPLFRDSPWVEQFF. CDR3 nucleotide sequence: TGTGCCAGCAGCCCCCTTTTTCGGGACAGCCCGTGGGTTGAGCAGTTCTTC.

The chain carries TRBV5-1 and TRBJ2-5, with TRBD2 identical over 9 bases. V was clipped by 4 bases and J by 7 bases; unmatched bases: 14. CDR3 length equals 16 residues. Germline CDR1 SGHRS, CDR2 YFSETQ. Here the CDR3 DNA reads TGCGCCAGCAGCCCTTCCGGACTAGCGCAGGTCGGGACCCAGTACTTC. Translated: CASSPSGLAQVGTQYF. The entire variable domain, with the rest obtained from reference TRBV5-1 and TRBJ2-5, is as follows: KAGVTQTPRYLIKTRGQQVTLSCSPISGHRSVSWYQQTPGQGLQFLFEYFSETQRNKGNFPGRFSGRQFSNSRSEMNVSTLELGDSALYLCASSPSGLAQVGTQYFGPGTRLLVL.

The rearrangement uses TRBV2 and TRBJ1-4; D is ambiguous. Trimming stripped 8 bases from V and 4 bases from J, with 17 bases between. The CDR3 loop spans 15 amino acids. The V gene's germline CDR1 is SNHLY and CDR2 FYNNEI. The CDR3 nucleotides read TGTGCCAGCGGTAAGGCGGCCAGCTATAATGAAAAACTGTTTTTT. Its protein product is CASGKAASYNEKLFF.

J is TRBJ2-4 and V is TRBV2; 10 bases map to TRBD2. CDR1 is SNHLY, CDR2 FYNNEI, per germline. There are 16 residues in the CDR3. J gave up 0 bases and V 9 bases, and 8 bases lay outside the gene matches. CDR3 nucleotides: TGTGCCAGTGAACCCCGGACTAGCGGAGCCAAAAACATTCAGTACTTC. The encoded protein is CASEPRTSGAKNIQYF.

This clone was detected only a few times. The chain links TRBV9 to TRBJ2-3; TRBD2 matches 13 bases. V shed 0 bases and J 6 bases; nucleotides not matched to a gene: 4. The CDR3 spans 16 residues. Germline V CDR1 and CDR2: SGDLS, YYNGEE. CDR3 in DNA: TGTGCCAGCAGCGTAGGGACTAGCGGGAGTAAGGATACGCAGTATTTT. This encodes CASSVGTSGSKDTQYF.